The rows below give T cell receptor beta chains drawn from one sample of a study of OX40 agonist ivuxolimab in advanced cancers. Assay: immunoSEQ multiplex PCR; the TCRdb copy retains only in-frame clones and omits some. This sample has 21,000 or so clones; around three quarters occur once, and the top ten carry roughly 15%. The specimen was CD4+ or CD8+ T cells sorted from blood, collected in a trial of the OX40 agonist ivuxolimab. These receptors were obtained from an adult with an advanced solid tumor such as melanoma, head and neck, liver or kidney cancer. Both conserved end residues are part of each CDR3. The D gene is left open where the match is weak. Size is omitted from some rows. Given values are once, few, many or a class for expanded clones.

j_gene,d_gene,v_gene,len,abundance,CDR3aa,CDR3nt
TRBJ1-5,-,TRBV21-1,17,-,CASSNPYRGGSNQPQHF,TGTGCCAGCAGCAACCCGTACAGGGGAGGTAGCAATCAGCCCCAGCATTTT
TRBJ2-3,TRBD2,TRBV5-1,16,few,CASSLSASGGTDTQYF,TGCGCCAGCAGCTTGTCGGCTAGCGGGGGCACAGATACGCAGTATTTT
TRBJ1-1,TRBD1,TRBV9,12,-,CASGDRETEAFF,TGTGCCAGCGGAGACAGGGAAACTGAAGCTTTCTTT
TRBJ1-4,TRBD1,TRBV5-4,15,-,CASSDEGQGDEKLFF,TGTGCCAGCAGCGATGAGGGACAGGGAGATGAAAAACTGTTTTTT
TRBJ2-1,-,TRBV19,14,few,CASSILPGSDEQFF,TGTGCCAGTAGTATCCTCCCGGGGAGCGACGAGCAGTTCTTC
TRBJ2-7,TRBD2,TRBV11-2,13,-,CASSGTSSHEQYF,TGTGCCAGCAGCGGGACTAGTTCACACGAGCAGTACTTC
TRBJ2-1,TRBD1,TRBV18,15,-,CASSPSPQGGNEQFF,TGTGCCAGCTCACCAAGTCCACAGGGGGGCAATGAGCAGTTCTTC
TRBJ2-5,TRBD2,TRBV10-1,15,-,CASSESGPPGGTQYF,TGCGCCAGCAGTGAGTCGGGACCGCCGGGGGGGACCCAGTACTTC
TRBJ2-7,TRBD2,TRBV11-2,12,-,CASSLGAGDQYF,TGTGCCAGCAGCTTAGGGGCGGGGGATCAGTACTTC
TRBJ1-6,TRBD1,TRBV30,15,-,CAWGGQGWANSPLHF,TGTGCCTGGGGTGGACAGGGATGGGCGAATTCACCCCTCCACTTT
TRBJ2-3,-,TRBV10-3,12,-,CATAIQRDTQYF,TGTGCCACCGCCATACAGCGTGATACGCAGTATTTT
TRBJ1-5,-,TRBV4-1,14,-,CASSRAGSNQPQHF,TGCGCCAGCAGCCGGGCAGGCTCAAATCAGCCCCAGCATTTT
TRBJ1-6,-,TRBV6-5,14,-,CASSSGRRKSPLHF,TGTGCCAGCAGTTCGGGCAGGCGAAAGTCACCCCTCCACTTT
TRBJ2-3,TRBD2,TRBV19,17,-,CASSIAGLAGFTDTQYF,TGTGCCAGTAGTATAGCTGGACTAGCGGGCTTCACAGATACGCAGTATTTT
TRBJ2-7,-,TRBV11-3,12,once,CASSLTDYEQYF,TGTGCCAGCAGCTTGACGGACTACGAGCAGTACTTC
TRBJ2-1,TRBD2,TRBV7-2,16,-,CASSLSASGFYNEQFF,TGTGCCAGCAGCCTATCAGCTAGCGGATTCTACAATGAGCAGTTCTTC
TRBJ1-3,-,TRBV6-1,13,-,CASSEEGGNTIYF,TGTGCCAGCAGTGAAGAAGGGGGAAACACCATATATTTT
TRBJ1-2,-,TRBV5-4,13,-,CASSLEDNYGYTF,TGTGCCAGCAGCTTAGAGGATAACTATGGCTACACCTTC
TRBJ2-3,-,TRBV11-3,14,-,CASSFQGPGDTQYF,TGTGCCAGCAGCTTCCAGGGTCCGGGGGATACGCAGTATTTT
TRBJ1-1,-,TRBV9,15,-,CASSVGETWGTEAFF,TGTGCCAGCAGCGTCGGGGAGACCTGGGGCACTGAAGCTTTCTTT
TRBJ2-5,-,TRBV9,12,-,CASSVGGETQYF,TGTGCCAGCAGCGTAGGAGGAGAGACCCAGTACTTC
TRBJ1-2,TRBD1,TRBV7-2,13,-,CASSLGRGQGYTF,TGTGCCAGCAGCTTAGGCAGGGGGCAAGGCTACACCTTC
TRBJ2-6,TRBD1,TRBV29-1,16,-,CSVQQGAGFGANVLTF,TGCAGCGTCCAACAGGGGGCGGGTTTTGGGGCCAACGTCCTGACTTTC
TRBJ2-4,TRBD1,TRBV10-1,15,-,CASSNSRQGKNIQYF,TGCGCCAGCAGCAACTCTCGACAGGGCAAAAACATTCAGTACTTC
TRBJ2-3,TRBD2,TRBV5-1,15,-,CASGLLGGRGDTQYF,TGCGCCAGCGGACTCCTTGGCGGGAGAGGTGATACGCAGTATTTT
TRBJ2-7,TRBD2,TRBV19,14,once,CASSIGTSAYEQYF,TGTGCCAGTAGTATCGGGACTAGCGCCTACGAGCAGTACTTC
TRBJ1-6,-,TRBV4-1,14,-,CASSQGMGDSPLHF,TGCGCCAGCAGCCAAGGGATGGGGGATTCACCCCTCCACTTT
TRBJ1-4,TRBD1,TRBV27,15,medium-sized,CASSSDREPNEKLFF,TGTGCCAGCAGTAGCGACAGGGAGCCTAATGAAAAACTGTTTTTT
TRBJ2-1,-,TRBV10-3,12,-,CAISGGLNEQFF,TGTGCCATCAGTGGGGGGCTCAATGAGCAGTTCTTC
TRBJ2-2,-,TRBV11-1,14,-,CASSYTISTGELFF,TGTGCCAGCAGCTACACAATATCCACCGGGGAGCTGTTTTTT
TRBJ2-1,TRBD2,TRBV6-4,15,medium-sized,CASSDSGGGADEQFF,TGTGCCAGCAGTGATTCTGGCGGGGGGGCGGATGAGCAGTTCTTC
TRBJ1-5,-,TRBV11-3,15,few,CASSLDGQGAQPQHF,TGTGCCAGCAGCTTAGATGGGCAAGGAGCTCAGCCCCAGCATTTT
TRBJ2-1,TRBD2,TRBV27,18,once,CASSLFSASGRVYNEQFF,TGTGCCAGCAGTTTATTTTCGGCTAGCGGGAGAGTATACAATGAGCAGTTCTTC
TRBJ1-2,-,TRBV6-1,15,-,CASSERWDNEHGYTF,TGTGCCAGCAGTGAACGTTGGGACAATGAACATGGCTACACCTTC
TRBJ2-6,TRBD1,TRBV11-3,18,-,CASSSLGQGNSGANVLTF,TGTGCCAGCAGCTCCCTTGGACAGGGGAACTCTGGGGCCAACGTCCTGACTTTC
TRBJ1-2,-,TRBV29-1,16,-,CSVEGGPGSNNYGYTF,TGCAGCGTTGAAGGGGGTCCAGGTTCGAATAACTATGGCTACACCTTC
TRBJ1-5,-,TRBV30,13,-,CAWSVGGDQPQHF,TGTGCCTGGAGTGTGGGCGGTGATCAGCCCCAGCATTTT
TRBJ1-2,-,TRBV18,15,-,CASSPQGGTNYGYTF,TGTGCCAGCTCACCACAGGGGGGAACTAACTATGGCTACACCTTC
TRBJ1-6,-,TRBV6-4,17,few,CASSDEISDTYNSPLHF,TGTGCCAGCAGTGACGAGATTTCGGACACTTATAATTCACCCCTCCACTTT
TRBJ1-4,-,TRBV7-2,14,-,CASSAGHGKEKLFF,TGTGCCAGCAGCGCAGGACATGGGAAAGAAAAACTGTTTTTT
TRBJ2-5,-,TRBV28,13,-,CASTVGEAETQYF,TGTGCCAGCACCGTGGGGGAGGCAGAGACCCAGTACTTC
TRBJ2-3,-,TRBV14,18,-,CASSQGVGGGYSTDTQYF,TGTGCCAGCAGCCAAGGAGTGGGGGGCGGCTACAGCACAGATACGCAGTATTTT
TRBJ2-2,-,TRBV19,12,-,CASRSRVGELFF,TGTGCCAGTAGGTCTCGGGTCGGGGAGCTGTTTTTT
TRBJ1-5,-,TRBV7-2,16,-,CASSPPGLSGGQPQHF,TGTGCCAGCAGCCCGCCCGGCCTTTCAGGAGGACAGCCCCAGCATTTT
TRBJ1-6,-,TRBV6-5,14,-,CASSIQQINSPLHF,TGTGCCAGCAGTATACAGCAGATTAATTCACCCCTCCACTTT
TRBJ2-2,-,TRBV7-7,13,-,CASRQGGTGELFF,TGTGCCAGCAGGCAAGGGGGGACCGGGGAGCTGTTTTTT
TRBJ1-5,-,TRBV11-2,16,-,CASSLVPGRGEQPQHF,TGTGCCAGCAGCTTAGTTCCAGGTAGAGGAGAGCAGCCCCAGCATTTT
TRBJ2-2,TRBD2,TRBV29-1,12,-,CSVVAGGWELFF,TGCAGCGTCGTAGCGGGAGGCTGGGAGCTGTTTTTT
TRBJ1-1,-,TRBV6-1,15,-,CASSEDLNIVTEAFF,TGTGCCAGCAGTGAAGATCTAAACATAGTCACTGAAGCTTTCTTT